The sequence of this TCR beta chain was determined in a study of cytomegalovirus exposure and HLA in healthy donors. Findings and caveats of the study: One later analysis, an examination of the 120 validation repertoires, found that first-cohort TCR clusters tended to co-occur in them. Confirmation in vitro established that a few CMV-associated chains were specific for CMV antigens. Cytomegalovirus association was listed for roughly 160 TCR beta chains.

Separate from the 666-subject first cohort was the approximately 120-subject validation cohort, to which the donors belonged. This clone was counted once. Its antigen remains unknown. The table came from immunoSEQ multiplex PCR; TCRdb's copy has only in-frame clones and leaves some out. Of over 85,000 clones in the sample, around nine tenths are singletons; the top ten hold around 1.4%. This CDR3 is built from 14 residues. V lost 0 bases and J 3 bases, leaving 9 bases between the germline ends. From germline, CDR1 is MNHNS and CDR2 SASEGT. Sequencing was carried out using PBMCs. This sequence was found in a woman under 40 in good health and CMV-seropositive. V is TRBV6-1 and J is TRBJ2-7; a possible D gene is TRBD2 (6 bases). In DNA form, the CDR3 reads TGTGCCAGCAGTGAAGCCCGGGGACTCTACGAGCAGTACTTC. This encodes CASSEARGLYEQYF.